The T cell receptor (beta chain) under discussion was sequenced for a study of early T cells in non-severe SARS-CoV-2 infection. Findings of the study overall: There was a bias toward anti-spike CD8 responses in VDJdb matching, which missed private and CD4 specificities.

This CDR3 has 15 amino acids. Per germline, CDR1 LGHNA and CDR2 YSLEER. The V segment lost 0 bases and the J segment 12 bases; nucleotides outside the gene matches: 9. From the 5' RACE reads, TCRdb called clonotypes with MiXCR, one entry per CDR3 protein. The sample includes fewer than 50,000 distinct CDR3 sequences, less than 15% of them seen just once. This clonotype has at least ten counts. Its target is not known. The clonotype comes from an adult who was a healthcare worker with PCR-confirmed SARS-CoV-2 infection or an uninfected control (not recorded which). What was sequenced was whole blood. V is TRBV4-3 and J is TRBJ2-1, with 9 bases identical to TRBD2. CDR3 DNA: TGCGCCAGCAGCCAAGATAGGGGCGGGGGGGCCAGGCAGTTCTTC. It encodes CASSQDRGGGARQFF.